This T cell receptor (beta chain) was sequenced in a study of blood T cell repertoires in COVID-19. At the level of the study: Some COVID-19 samples were acute and others convalescent; all came from the United States, Italy and Spain. T cells, B-cell-depleted T cells, or PBMCs provided the cDNA or gDNA that served as material.

Source study methods: Using reference gene primer amplification, nucleated cell counts were estimated. Produced via immunoSEQ multiplex PCR; TCRdb's table is partial and in-frame only. The D gene and trimming were derived from the DNA, and the V and J assignments and clone size from that table. The sample consists of approximately 360,000 clones, around 90% of them appearing once. J lost 0 bases, V lost 5 bases, and 6 bases had no gene match. The CDR3 is 15 amino acids. CDR1 and CDR2 from the germline V gene are SGDLS and YYNGEE. What was sequenced was peripheral blood. This clonotype was sampled from a man between 18 and 29 years old with active or convalescent COVID-19. The V gene is TRBV9, the J gene TRBJ1-1, with 8 bases that match TRBD1. CDR3 residues: CASSAGGWVNTEAFF. DNA of the CDR3: TGTGCCAGCAGTGCAGGGGGCTGGGTGAACACTGAAGCTTTCTTT.